This record covers a single TCR beta chain. Its antigen remains unknown. This sample is drawn from a study of T cell repertoires in cytomegalovirus infection. The wider study: Signatures in public TCR beta sequences pointed to both CMV infection and matching HLA type.

TCRdb re-called the reads through MiXCR, storing one row per CDR3 protein. The table records about 260,000 distinct CDR3 sequences, around 15% of them present only once. Study-wide points: The study found HLA-C-restricted CMV-specific TCR beta clonotypes dominating the ex vivo response.

Germline V gives CDR1 SGHTA, CDR2 FQGNSA. This CDR3 region has 12 residues. Trimming took 0 bases from V and 7 from J, leaving 5 bases between them. Sequenced sample: PBMCs. This clonotype was sampled from a human donor in good health (CMV status not recorded). Some clones in this sample may be carry-over from other donors' samples. The J gene is TRBJ2-3, the V gene TRBV7-2; no reliable D call. As DNA, the CDR3 is TGTGCCAGCAGCTTAGCGCGGAATACGCAGTATTTT. Translated, it gives CASSLARNTQYF.